This T cell receptor (beta chain) was profiled in a study of cytomegalovirus exposure and HLA in healthy donors. Study findings and constraints: CMV antigen specificity was confirmed in vitro for a few CMV-associated chains. Later on, analysis showed that most CMV-associated TCR beta chains appeared to be HLA-restricted.

In the PCR, 60 Vbeta and 13 Jbeta primers were used. Some clones are missing from TCRdb's copy, which holds only in-frame ones; the method was immunoSEQ multiplex PCR. The sample has about 270,000 clones, more than 55% seen once. This CDR3 spans 15 amino acids. The V gene's germline CDR1 is LNHDA and CDR2 SQIVND (reference sequence). The junction had 7 bases not matched to a gene; V was cut back by 6 bases and J by 6 bases. About this clone itself: Its specificity is not known.

This clonotype was obtained from a female donor in good health and CMV-seronegative. Sequenced sample: PBMCs. The J gene is TRBJ2-7, the V gene TRBV19; TRBD2 agrees at 14 bases. The CDR3 region has the DNA TGTGCCAGTAGCGAGACTAGCGGGAGGGCCCGCGAGCAGTACTTC. It specifies CASSETSGRAREQYF.